This record concerns one T cell receptor beta chain sequence. The record originates from a study of blood T cell repertoires in COVID-19. Across the study: Acute and convalescent COVID-19 samples came from the United States, Italy and Spain.

The CDR3 is made up of 11 amino acids. Germline loops: CDR1 SNHLY, CDR2 FYNNEI. Trimming stripped 7 bases from V and 4 bases from J, with 7 bases between. Original analysis: Using reference gene primer amplification, nucleated cell counts were estimated. Here immunoSEQ multiplex PCR was the method, and the copy in TCRdb shows in-frame clones only, minus some. Clone size and the V and J calls come from that table; the DNA yielded D and trimming. The repertoire includes over 150,000 clones, more than 75% of them detected once, and more than 0.85% sits in the top ten. The gene calls are TRBV2 and TRBJ1-1; D is undetermined. This receptor was obtained from a man in his forties with acute or convalescent COVID-19. Input material: peripheral blood. The CDR3 spells CASTLSTEAFF. The DNA for the CDR3 is TGTGCCAGCACTTTGAGCACTGAAGCTTTCTTT.